The rows below give T cell receptor beta chains drawn from one sample of a study of blood T cell repertoires in COVID-19. Profiling relied on immunoSEQ multiplex PCR, and the TCRdb table lists in-frame clones only, not all of them. The sample holds 90,000 to 130,000 clones; roughly four fifths are singletons and the top ten take approximately 15%. The source material was peripheral blood. Receptors originate from a woman aged 60-75 years with acute or convalescent COVID-19. The CDR3 runs from the conserved cysteine through the conserved F or W. D genes are given only for firm matches. Size tells how often a clone was seen (once, few, many) or the class of an expanded clone, and some rows leave it out.

d_gene	v_gene	j_gene	abundance	CDR3nt	CDR3aa
-	TRBV6-2/TRBV6-3	TRBJ1-4	-	TGTGCCAGCAGTTACGACCGCGGCTACGGTGAAAATGAAAAACTGTTTTTT	CASSYDRGYGENEKLFF
-	TRBV19	TRBJ2-4	-	TGTGCCAGTAGTAAGAGGCAGTCCAAAAACATTCAGTACTTC	CASSKRQSKNIQYF
TRBD1	TRBV6-1	TRBJ1-1	once	TGTGCCAGCAGTGACCCCGGACAGGGGGCCACTGAAGCTTTCTTT	CASSDPGQGATEAFF
TRBD1	TRBV2	TRBJ2-5	-	TGTGCCAGCACCTCGGGACAGGGACAAGAGACCCAGTACTTC	CASTSGQGQETQYF
TRBD1	TRBV28	TRBJ1-6	-	TGTGCCAGCAGTTTGACGACAGGGGTAGCTTCACCCCTCCACTTT	CASSLTTGVASPLHF
TRBD1	TRBV20-1	TRBJ1-4	-	TGCAGTGCCTTGACAGGGGAAAAACTGTTTTTT	CSALTGEKLFF
TRBD1	TRBV28	TRBJ2-5	-	TGTGCCAGCAGACCAAGACAGGGGTCCCAAGAGACCCAGTACTTC	CASRPRQGSQETQYF
-	TRBV19	TRBJ2-3	-	TGTGCCAGTAGTCGACAGGACATAGGAGTTGATACGCAGTATTTT	CASSRQDIGVDTQYF
TRBD1	TRBV19	TRBJ1-3	-	TGTGCCAGTAGCACCGGGACAGAGACCTCTGGAAACACCATATATTTT	CASSTGTETSGNTIYF
-	TRBV13	TRBJ2-7	once	TGTGCCAGCAGCTCCGGGTCCCTTTCCTACGAGCAGTACTTC	CASSSGSLSYEQYF
TRBD2	TRBV27	TRBJ2-1	-	TGTGCCAGCAGCGGGGCGGGGGGCATCTCCTACAATGAGCAGTTCTTC	CASSGAGGISYNEQFF
-	TRBV7-2	TRBJ2-3	-	TGTGCCAGCAACCCTGCAGGATATACGCAGTATTTT	CASNPAGYTQYF
TRBD1	TRBV7-9	TRBJ1-1	-	TGTGCCAGCAGCACCACAGGGGGCGCGGAAGCTTTCTTT	CASSTTGGAEAFF
-	TRBV6-6	TRBJ2-7	few	TGTGCCAGCAGTTGGTCAGACGAGCAGTACTTC	CASSWSDEQYF
-	TRBV6-2/TRBV6-3	TRBJ1-6	few	TGTGCCAGCAGTCATTTACGGGCCGCGACTATATTGTCCCTCCACTTT	CASSHLRAATILSLHF
TRBD1	TRBV15	TRBJ2-1	-	TGTGCCACCAGCAGAGATTTTGGACAGGGGGCTGAGAGGGAGCAGTTCTTC	CATSRDFGQGAEREQFF
-	TRBV7-2	TRBJ1-2	-	TGTGCCAGCAGCCCCGGCAGGGACTATGGCTACACCTTC	CASSPGRDYGYTF
TRBD1	TRBV9	TRBJ1-4	-	TGTGCCAGCAGCGTTGACTTCGACAGGGTTGGTGAAAAACTGTTTTTT	CASSVDFDRVGEKLFF
TRBD2	TRBV3-1/TRBV3-2	TRBJ2-1	-	TGTGCCAGCAGCCAAGAGAAGGAGCGGGGGGGACCGTTCTTC	CASSQEKERGGPFF
-	TRBV29-1	TRBJ2-2	-	TGCAGCGCCACGATCTACAGGGAAGGGACCGGGGAGCTGTTTTTT	CSATIYREGTGELFF
TRBD1	TRBV27	TRBJ2-7	few	TGTGCCAGCAAAGCGGGACAGGGTCCCTACGAGCAGTACTTC	CASKAGQGPYEQYF
-	TRBV19	TRBJ1-2	-	TGTGCCAGTAGTATTTCGGCAGGGGCCGCAAACTATGGCTACACCTTC	CASSISAGAANYGYTF
-	TRBV5-1	TRBJ1-1	-	TGCGCCAGCAGCTCGACAGGTAAGACCACTGAAGCTTTCTTT	CASSSTGKTTEAFF
TRBD1	TRBV3-1/TRBV3-2	TRBJ1-2	-	TGTGCCAGCAGCCAACCGGGACAGGGTCACTATGGCTACACCTTC	CASSQPGQGHYGYTF
-	TRBV19	TRBJ1-5	-	TGTGCCAGTAGTATTCTGGCAGGGGGCAATCAGCCCCAGCATTTT	CASSILAGGNQPQHF
-	TRBV19	TRBJ1-4	-	TGTGCCAGTAGTGCCCAACCCGTGGGGCTTGAGAAACTGTTTTTT	CASSAQPVGLEKLFF
-	TRBV9	TRBJ2-2	-	TGTGCCAGCAGCGTAGACATGGGGGGACAGACTTACACCGGGGAGCTGTTTTTT	CASSVDMGGQTYTGELFF
TRBD2	TRBV27	TRBJ2-7	-	TGTGCCAGCAACCTGCCTAGCGGCCCCGCTTCCAACGAGCAGTACTTC	CASNLPSGPASNEQYF
-	TRBV6-5	TRBJ1-1	few	TGTGCCAGCAGTTACTCCGAGTCCCCGAACACTGAAGCTTTCTTT	CASSYSESPNTEAFF
-	TRBV14	TRBJ2-5	-	TGTGCCAGCAGCCAAGATCGTGGCGGTGAGACCCAGTACTTC	CASSQDRGGETQYF
TRBD1	TRBV7-9	TRBJ1-1	-	TGTGCCAGCAGCTTAGCAGGGGGCCGGGCTGAAGCTTTCTTT	CASSLAGGRAEAFF
-	TRBV2	TRBJ1-1	once	TGTGCCAGCAGTAGTTTACAGGGAACCCAAAATGAAGCTTTCTTT	CASSSLQGTQNEAFF
-	TRBV19	TRBJ2-7	-	TGTGCCAGTAGTATTGGGGAGAACTACGAGCAGTACTTC	CASSIGENYEQYF
TRBD1	TRBV5-6	TRBJ1-2	-	TGTGCCAGCAGCCCGGGACAGAATAACTATGGCTACACCTTC	CASSPGQNNYGYTF
-	TRBV7-2	TRBJ1-5	-	TGTGCCAGCAGCCCAGGGGTTAGCCAGCCCCAGCATTTT	CASSPGVSQPQHF
TRBD1	TRBV28	TRBJ1-1	-	TGTGCCAGCAGTTCAGACAGGGGGTGGACTGAAGCTTTCTTT	CASSSDRGWTEAFF
TRBD1	TRBV2	TRBJ1-2	-	TGTGCCAGCATTAAAACGACAGGGATTCACGGCTACACCTTC	CASIKTTGIHGYTF
TRBD2	TRBV7-8	TRBJ2-5	-	TGTGCCAGCAGCCCCCGGACTAGAGTGGTGGAAGAGACCCAGTACTTC	CASSPRTRVVEETQYF
TRBD1	TRBV2	TRBJ1-2	-	TGTGCCAGCAGTCGACAGGGGAGCTACTATGGCTACACCTTC	CASSRQGSYYGYTF
TRBD2	TRBV13	TRBJ2-7	-	TGTGCCAGCAGCCGTACTAGCGGGGTCGTGGGGGAGCAGTACTTC	CASSRTSGVVGEQYF
TRBD1	TRBV3-1/TRBV3-2	TRBJ1-2	-	TGTGCCAGCAGCCGGACACCGGGACAGGGGCGTGGCTACACCTTC	CASSRTPGQGRGYTF
-	TRBV6-4	TRBJ1-5	-	TGTGCCAGCAGTGGTAAGGAGCCAAATCAGCCCCAGCATTTT	CASSGKEPNQPQHF
TRBD1	TRBV5-1	TRBJ2-2	-	TGCGCCAGCAGATGGGACAGTCGCACCGGGGAGCTGTTTTTT	CASRWDSRTGELFF
-	TRBV28	TRBJ1-2	-	TGTGCCAACAGGGCCCCTGCAGGCTACACCTTC	CANRAPAGYTF
-	TRBV11-2	TRBJ1-1	few	TGTGCCAGCAGCTTATTTCGGGGGGTGAACACTGAAGCTTTCTTT	CASSLFRGVNTEAFF
-	TRBV27	TRBJ1-6	few	TGTGCCAGCAGGTGGGGCGCCGATAATTCACCCCTCCACTTT	CASRWGADNSPLHF
TRBD1	TRBV6-5	TRBJ1-1	-	TGTGCCAGCAAGGCCCACAGGGGGAACACTGAAGCTTTCTTT	CASKAHRGNTEAFF
-	TRBV18	TRBJ2-5	-	TGTGCCAGCTCACCGGGGCTAGATGCCGAGACCCAGTACTTC	CASSPGLDAETQYF
-	TRBV11-3	TRBJ1-1	few	TGTGCCAGCAGCTCCTCCCCTGGTCCAGGGGTGAACACTGAAGCTTTCTTT	CASSSSPGPGVNTEAFF
-	TRBV11-3	TRBJ2-3	-	TGTGCCAGCAGCTTACCAATAGCCCGCACAGATACGCAGTATTTT	CASSLPIARTDTQYF
-	TRBV29-1	TRBJ1-1	-	TGCAGCGAACGAAAAGGGGGGAACACTGAAGCTTTCTTT	CSERKGGNTEAFF
TRBD1	TRBV5-1	TRBJ1-2	-	TGCGCCAGCCGCGTCGACAGGGACTATGGCTACACCTTC	CASRVDRDYGYTF
TRBD1	TRBV7-3	TRBJ1-6	-	TGTGCCAGCAGCCAAAGACAGGGTGGGAATTCACCCCTCCACTTT	CASSQRQGGNSPLHF
-	TRBV7-3	TRBJ1-2	once	TGTGCCAGCAGCTTAGGCCCCTCATTCTCTGGCTATGGCTACACCTTC	CASSLGPSFSGYGYTF
-	TRBV29-1	TRBJ2-5	-	TGCAGCGCGGTCCGGGGGACCCAGTACTTC	CSAVRGTQYF
-	TRBV29-1	TRBJ2-1	-	TGCAGCGTTGAAAAGCCAGACAGGCTGGGGGAGCAGTTCTTC	CSVEKPDRLGEQFF
-	TRBV7-3	TRBJ2-1	-	TGTGCCAGCAGCCTAAATCAGGGTTCCTACAATGAGCAGTTCTTC	CASSLNQGSYNEQFF
-	TRBV12-3/TRBV12-4	TRBJ1-5	-	TGTGCCAGCACCCGAACCGGGCCCCAGCATTTT	CASTRTGPQHF
-	TRBV4-3	TRBJ2-1	few	TGCGCCAGCAGCCAAGAGGAAGGGGCCGGGCTGGGGGCGCAGTTCTTC	CASSQEEGAGLGAQFF
TRBD2	TRBV28	TRBJ2-1	-	TGTGCCAGCATCGGGGCGGGGGGGAGGAATGAGCAGTTCTTC	CASIGAGGRNEQFF